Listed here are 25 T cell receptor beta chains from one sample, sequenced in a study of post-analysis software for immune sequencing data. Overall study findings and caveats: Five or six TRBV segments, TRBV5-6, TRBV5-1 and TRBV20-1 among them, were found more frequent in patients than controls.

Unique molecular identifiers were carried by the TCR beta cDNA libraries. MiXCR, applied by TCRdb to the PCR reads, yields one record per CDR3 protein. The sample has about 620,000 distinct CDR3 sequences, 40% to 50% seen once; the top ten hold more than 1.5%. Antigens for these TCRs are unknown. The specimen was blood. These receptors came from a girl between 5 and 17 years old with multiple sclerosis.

The CDR3 region is CASSFPTSGTSSTDTQYF. The DNA of the CDR3 is TGTGCCAGCAGCTTCCCGACTAGCGGGACCTCTAGCACAGATACGCAGTATTTT. The chain is built from TRBV7-8 and TRBJ2-3, with TRBD2 matching 11 bases. CDR1 SGHVS and CDR2 FQNEAQ come from the germline V gene. Trimming at V came to 3 bases and at J to 0 bases, leaving 8 bases not matched to a gene. CDR3 length equals 18 residues.

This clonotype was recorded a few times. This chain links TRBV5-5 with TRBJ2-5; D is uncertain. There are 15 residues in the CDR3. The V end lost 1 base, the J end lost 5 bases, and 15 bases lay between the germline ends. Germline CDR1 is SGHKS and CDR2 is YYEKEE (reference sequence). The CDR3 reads CASSLLAGEPETQYF. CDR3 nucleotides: TGTGCCAGCAGCTTGTTGGCCGGAGAGCCGGAGACCCAGTACTTC.

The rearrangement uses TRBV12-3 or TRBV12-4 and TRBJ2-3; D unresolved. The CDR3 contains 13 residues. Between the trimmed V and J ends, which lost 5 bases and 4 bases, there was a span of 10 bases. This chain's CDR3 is CASSPEGADTQYF. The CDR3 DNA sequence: TGTGCCAGCAGTCCGGAAGGTGCAGATACGCAGTATTTT.

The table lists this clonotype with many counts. CDR3 sequence (DNA): TGCGCCAGCAGCCAATCCGGGACAGGGTACTCTGGGGCCAACGTCCTGACTTTC. It translates to CASSQSGTGYSGANVLTF. The rearrangement uses TRBV4-1 and TRBJ2-6; 9 nucleotides match TRBD1. The CDR3 runs to 18 residues. Looked up from germline, CDR1 is MGHRA and CDR2 is YSYEKL. The ends lost 2 bases at V and 0 bases at J; junction bases unmatched: 5.

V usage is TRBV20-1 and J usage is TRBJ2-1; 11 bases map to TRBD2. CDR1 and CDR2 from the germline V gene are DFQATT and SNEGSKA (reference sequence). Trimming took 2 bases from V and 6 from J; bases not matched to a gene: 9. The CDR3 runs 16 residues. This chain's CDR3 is CSARPPIGLAGNEQFF. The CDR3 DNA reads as TGCAGTGCTAGACCCCCAATCGGACTAGCGGGCAATGAGCAGTTCTTC.

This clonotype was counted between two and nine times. The CDR3: CASSLGPPTGVIAKNIQYF. In DNA form, the CDR3 reads TGTGCCAGCAGCTTAGGGCCTCCTACAGGGGTCATAGCCAAAAACATTCAGTACTTC. This chain joins TRBV7-2 and TRBJ2-4; 7 bases line up with TRBD1. V lost 1 base and J lost 0; bases outside the gene matches: 12. CDR3 length: 19 residues. Looked up from germline, CDR1 is SGHTA and CDR2 is FQGNSA.

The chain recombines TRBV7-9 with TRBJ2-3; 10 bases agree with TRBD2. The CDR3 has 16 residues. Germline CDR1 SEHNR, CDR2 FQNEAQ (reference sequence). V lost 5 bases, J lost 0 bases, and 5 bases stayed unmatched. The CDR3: CASSRTSGFSTDTQYF. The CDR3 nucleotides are TGTGCCAGCAGCAGGACTAGCGGCTTTAGCACAGATACGCAGTATTTT.

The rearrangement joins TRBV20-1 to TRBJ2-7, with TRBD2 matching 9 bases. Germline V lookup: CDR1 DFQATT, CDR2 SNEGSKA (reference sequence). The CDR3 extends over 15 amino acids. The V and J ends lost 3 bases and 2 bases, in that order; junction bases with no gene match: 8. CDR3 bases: TGCAGTGCTAGGTTTGTCGCTAGCGGGGCCTACGAGCAGTACTTC. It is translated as CSARFVASGAYEQYF.

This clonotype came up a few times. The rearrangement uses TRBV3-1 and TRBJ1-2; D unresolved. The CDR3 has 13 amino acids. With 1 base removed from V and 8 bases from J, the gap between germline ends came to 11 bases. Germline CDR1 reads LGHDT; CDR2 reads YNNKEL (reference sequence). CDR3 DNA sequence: TGTGCCAGCAGCCAAGGAGGTCCGAGGGGCTACACCTTC. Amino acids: CASSQGGPRGYTF.

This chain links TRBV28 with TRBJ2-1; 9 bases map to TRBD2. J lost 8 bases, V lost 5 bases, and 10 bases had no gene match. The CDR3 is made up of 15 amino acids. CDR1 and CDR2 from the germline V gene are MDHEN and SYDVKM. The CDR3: CASSVRSGSGDEQFF. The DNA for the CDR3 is TGTGCCAGCAGTGTACGTAGCGGGAGTGGGGATGAGCAGTTCTTC.

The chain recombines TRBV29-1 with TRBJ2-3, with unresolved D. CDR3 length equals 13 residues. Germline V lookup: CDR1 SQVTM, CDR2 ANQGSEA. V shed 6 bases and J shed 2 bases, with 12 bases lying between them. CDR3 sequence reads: CSVRKEITDTQYF. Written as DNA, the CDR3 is TGCAGCGTCCGAAAGGAAATCACAGATACGCAGTATTTT.

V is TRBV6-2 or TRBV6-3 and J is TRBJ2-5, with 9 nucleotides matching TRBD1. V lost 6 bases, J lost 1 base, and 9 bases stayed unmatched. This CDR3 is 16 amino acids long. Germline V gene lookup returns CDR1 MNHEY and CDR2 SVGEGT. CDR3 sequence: CASSMPLTGGQETQYF. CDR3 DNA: TGTGCCAGCAGCATGCCTCTGACAGGGGGCCAAGAGACCCAGTACTTC.

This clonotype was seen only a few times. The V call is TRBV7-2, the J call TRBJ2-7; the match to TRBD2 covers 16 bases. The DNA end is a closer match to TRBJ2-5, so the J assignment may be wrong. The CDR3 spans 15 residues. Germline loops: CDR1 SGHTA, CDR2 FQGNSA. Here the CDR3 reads CASTGTSGRGGTQYF. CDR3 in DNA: TGTGCCAGCACCGGGACTAGCGGGAGGGGAGGGACCCAGTACTTC.

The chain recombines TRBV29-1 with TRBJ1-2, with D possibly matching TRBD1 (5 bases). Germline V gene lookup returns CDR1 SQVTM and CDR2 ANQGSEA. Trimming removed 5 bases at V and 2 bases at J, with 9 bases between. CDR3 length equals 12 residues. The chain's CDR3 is CSVRQGNYGYTF. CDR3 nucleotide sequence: TGCAGCGTTAGGCAGGGAAACTATGGCTACACCTTC.

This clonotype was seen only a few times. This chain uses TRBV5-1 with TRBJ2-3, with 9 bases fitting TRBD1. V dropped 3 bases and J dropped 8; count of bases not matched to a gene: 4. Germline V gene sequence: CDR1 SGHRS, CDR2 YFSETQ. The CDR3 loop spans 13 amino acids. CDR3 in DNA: TGCGCCAGCAGCTCGGACAGGGGAGCTACGCAGTATTTT. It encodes CASSSDRGATQYF.

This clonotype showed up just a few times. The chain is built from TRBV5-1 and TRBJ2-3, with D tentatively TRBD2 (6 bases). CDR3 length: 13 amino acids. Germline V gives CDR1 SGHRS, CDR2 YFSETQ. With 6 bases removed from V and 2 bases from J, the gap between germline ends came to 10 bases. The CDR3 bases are TGCGCCAGCACTCCTAGCGTCACAGATACGCAGTATTTT. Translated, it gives CASTPSVTDTQYF.

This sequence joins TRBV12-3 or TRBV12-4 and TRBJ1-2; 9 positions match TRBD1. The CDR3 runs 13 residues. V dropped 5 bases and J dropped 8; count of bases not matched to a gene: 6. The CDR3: CASSRGTGLGYTF. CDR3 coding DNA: TGTGCCAGCAGTCGAGGGACAGGGTTAGGCTACACCTTC.

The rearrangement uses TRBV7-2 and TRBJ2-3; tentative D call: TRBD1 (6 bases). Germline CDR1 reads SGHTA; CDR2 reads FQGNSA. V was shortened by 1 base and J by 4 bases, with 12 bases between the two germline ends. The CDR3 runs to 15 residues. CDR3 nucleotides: TGTGCCAGCAGCTTAGAACAGGGACGCCCAGATACGCAGTATTTT. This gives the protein CASSLEQGRPDTQYF.

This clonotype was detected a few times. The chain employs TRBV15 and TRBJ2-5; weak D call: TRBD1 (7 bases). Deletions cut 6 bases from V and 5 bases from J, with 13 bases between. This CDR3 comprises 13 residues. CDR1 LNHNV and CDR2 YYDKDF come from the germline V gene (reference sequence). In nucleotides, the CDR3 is TGTGCCACCAGTCGACAGGGAGGCGAGACCCAGTACTTC. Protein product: CATSRQGGETQYF.

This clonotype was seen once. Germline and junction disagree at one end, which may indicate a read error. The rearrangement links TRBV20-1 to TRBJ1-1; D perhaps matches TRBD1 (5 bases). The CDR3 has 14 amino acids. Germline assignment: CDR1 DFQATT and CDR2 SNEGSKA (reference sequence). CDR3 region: CSARVGAVNTEAFF. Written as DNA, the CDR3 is TGCAGTGCCCGCGTAGGGGCCGTTAACACTGAGGCTTTCTTT.

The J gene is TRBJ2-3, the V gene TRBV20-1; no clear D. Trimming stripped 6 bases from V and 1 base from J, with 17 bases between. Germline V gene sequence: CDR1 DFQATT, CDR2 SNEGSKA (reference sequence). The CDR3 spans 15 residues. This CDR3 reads CSAFPPPTGTDTQYF. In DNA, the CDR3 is TGCAGTGCCTTCCCGCCCCCGACGGGCACAGATACGCAGTATTTT.

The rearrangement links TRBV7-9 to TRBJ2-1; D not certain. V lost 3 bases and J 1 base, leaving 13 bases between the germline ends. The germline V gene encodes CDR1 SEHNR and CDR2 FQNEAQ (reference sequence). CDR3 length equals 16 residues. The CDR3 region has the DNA TGTGCCAGCAGCTTCTCATCACGAAAATCCTACAATGAGCAGTTCTTC. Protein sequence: CASSFSSRKSYNEQFF.

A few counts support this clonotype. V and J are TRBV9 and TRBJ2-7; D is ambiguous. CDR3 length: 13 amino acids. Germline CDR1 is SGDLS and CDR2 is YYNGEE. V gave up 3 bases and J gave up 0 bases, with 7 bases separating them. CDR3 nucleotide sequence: TGTGCCAGCAGCGGAGAGAGCTCCTACGAGCAGTACTTC. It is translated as CASSGESSYEQYF. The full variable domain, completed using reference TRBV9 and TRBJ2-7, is DSGVTQTPKHLITATGQRVTLRCSPRSGDLSVYWYQQSLDQGLQFLIQYYNGEERAKGNILERFSAQQFPDLHSELNLSSLELGDSALYFCASSGESSYEQYFGPGTRLTVT.

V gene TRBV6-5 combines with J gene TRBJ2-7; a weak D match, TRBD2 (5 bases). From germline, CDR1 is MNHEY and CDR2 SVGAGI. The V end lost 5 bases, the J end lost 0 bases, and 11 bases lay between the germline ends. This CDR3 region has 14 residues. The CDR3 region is CASSARRDSYEQYF. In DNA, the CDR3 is TGTGCCAGCAGTGCCAGACGGGACTCCTACGAGCAGTACTTC.

Here the CDR3 reads CSVLGLVLSSSTDTQYF. The CDR3 DNA sequence: TGCAGCGTCCTCGGACTTGTTTTGTCTTCTAGCACAGATACGCAGTATTTT. The J gene is TRBJ2-3, the V gene TRBV29-1; the D gene is possibly TRBD2 (5 bases). CDR1 is SQVTM, CDR2 ANQGSEA, per germline. V was cut by 6 bases and J by 0 bases, with 22 bases left in between. This CDR3 contains 17 residues.